This TCR beta chain stems from a study of cytotoxic CD8 clonotypes in ibrutinib-treated CLL. Whole-study findings and limits: Baseline clonality, higher than in age-matched healthy donors, tracked circulating CD8+ T-cell counts.

The CDR3 contains 16 residues. V was trimmed by 3 bases and J by 5 bases, leaving 16 bases between them. Looked up from germline, CDR1 is MGHRA and CDR2 is YSYEKL. This clone has just a few counts. No antigen is known for it. Assay used: immunoSEQ multiplex PCR; TCRdb lists only in-frame clones, some missing. The data show some 10,000 clones, approximately 85% seen once. V is TRBV4-1 and J is TRBJ1-4; possibly TRBD1 for D (6 bases). Sequencing was performed on PBMCs, taken at disease progression, from a patient treated with ibrutinib. The sequence came from a human donor with chronic lymphocytic leukemia. In nucleotides, the CDR3 is TGCGCCAGCAGCCAGAATTCGCAGGGGTCGAATGAAAAACTGTTTTTT. This codes for CASSQNSQGSNEKLFF.